One and the same sample provided the 27 T cell receptor beta chains below, sequenced in a study of technical replicates of blood from a few donors. Assay used: immunoSEQ multiplex PCR; TCRdb lists only in-frame clones, some missing. The table shows about 100,000 clones, with just over 95% occurring only once. Sequencing input: T cells isolated from PBMCs. The receptor set was obtained from a human donor in good health.

V usage is TRBV11-2 and J usage is TRBJ2-3; D is possibly TRBD1 (6 bases). The V gene's germline CDR1 is SGHAT and CDR2 FQNNGV. V lost 4 bases and J lost 0, with 14 bases in between. This CDR3 has 16 amino acids. For the CDR3, the DNA is TGTGCCAGCAGCTGGATCGGGACAACGAGCACAGATACGCAGTATTTT. This translates into CASSWIGTTSTDTQYF. The full variable domain, rest sourced from reference TRBV11-2 and TRBJ2-3, is EAGVAQSPRYKIIEKRQSVAFWCNPISGHATLYWYQQILGQGPKLLIQFQNNGVVDDSQLPKDRFSAERLKGVDSTLKIQPAKLEDSAVYLCASSWIGTTSTDTQYFGPGTRLTVL.

V usage is TRBV6-1 and J usage is TRBJ1-1; TRBD1 agrees at 9 bases. The CDR3 is 11 residues long. V was pared by 11 bases and J by 7 bases, with 5 bases of the junction left unmatched. Germline assignment: CDR1 MNHNS and CDR2 SASEGT. The CDR3 DNA reads as TGTGCCGTACAGGGGGCAGGTGAAGCTTTCTTT. Translating gives CAVQGAGEAFF.

This chain connects TRBV5-1 to TRBJ2-1, with 10 bases that match TRBD2. The CDR3 extends over 17 amino acids. Losses at the gene ends were 0 bases for V and 4 bases for J; bases not matched to a gene: 7. Germline assignment: CDR1 SGHRS and CDR2 YFSETQ. CDR3 DNA: TGCGCCAGCAGCTTGGCGGGTCTAGCGGGAGATTACAATGAGCAGTTCTTC. It translates to CASSLAGLAGDYNEQFF.

V and J are TRBV30 and TRBJ2-5; 11 bases fit TRBD1. This CDR3 is built from 14 residues. The germline V gene encodes CDR1 GTSNPN and CDR2 SVGIG (reference sequence). Trimming cost V 3 bases and J 5 bases; bases outside gene matches: 5. CDR3 in DNA: TGTGCCTGGAGCGAGGACAGGGGGCTTGAGACCCAGTACTTC. This sequence encodes CAWSEDRGLETQYF.

This clone was picked up one time. J is TRBJ2-2 and V is TRBV21-1; TRBD2, the table's D call, lacks a check against the DNA. TRBV21-1 is designated a pseudogene. The CDR3 covers 15 residues. Here the CDR3 DNA reads TGTGCCAGCAGCGGACGCGGGCCGTACACCGGGGAGCTGTTTTTT. Its protein is CASSGRGPYTGELFF.

The CDR3, as DNA: TGCGCCAGCAGCCACACTACCCTGAGCGGAGAGACCCAGTACTTC. It encodes CASSHTTLSGETQYF. The genes are TRBV4-1 and TRBJ2-5; tentative D call: TRBD2 (5 bases). V was trimmed by 3 bases and J by 4 bases, leaving 15 bases between them. The germline CDR1 and CDR2 sequences are MGHRA and YSYEKL. This CDR3 is 15 amino acids long.

V is TRBV2 and J is TRBJ2-7; tentative D call: TRBD1 (5 bases). The CDR3 sequence is 15 residues long. Germline V gene sequence: CDR1 SNHLY, CDR2 FYNNEI. V dropped 4 bases and J dropped 6 bases, with 19 bases sitting between them. This chain's CDR3 is CASSAPPRQIGEQYF. The CDR3 DNA is TGTGCCAGCAGTGCCCCCCCGCGACAGATTGGCGAGCAGTACTTC.

The chain combines TRBV7-2 with TRBJ1-1; 7 nucleotides agree with TRBD1. Germline V gene lookup returns CDR1 SGHTA and CDR2 FQGNSA. With V trimmed by 5 bases and J by 4 bases, 4 bases remained unmatched. This CDR3 region has 13 residues. For the CDR3, the DNA is TGTGCCAGCAGCCCCAGGGGGGCCACTGAAGCTTTCTTT. It is translated as CASSPRGATEAFF.

This chain joins TRBV10-3 and TRBJ2-7, with TRBD2 matching 11 bases. Germline V gene lookup returns CDR1 ENHRY and CDR2 SYGVKD. Trimming took 0 bases from V and 3 from J; bases not matched to a gene: 10. The CDR3 length is 18 residues. The CDR3 protein is CAISESMMGLADHYEQYF. Written as DNA, the CDR3 is TGTGCCATCAGTGAGTCGATGATGGGACTAGCGGACCACTACGAGCAGTACTTC.

The rearrangement joins TRBV7-9 to TRBJ2-3, with a tentative D call TRBD2 (5 bases). Germline lookup yields CDR1 SEHNR and CDR2 FQNEAQ (reference sequence). Between the trimmed V and J ends, which lost 5 bases and 3 bases, there was a span of 15 bases. CDR3 length: 15 amino acids. This chain's CDR3 is CASSLSGSGTDTQYF. DNA of the CDR3: TGTGCCAGCAGCCTGTCGGGGTCAGGTACAGATACGCAGTATTTT.

The rearrangement joins TRBV7-8 to TRBJ2-3, with D perhaps TRBD2 (5 bases). The CDR3 consists of 16 residues. Trimming left V 1 base short and J 4 bases short, with 15 bases between. Per the germline V gene, CDR1 is SGHVS and CDR2 is FQNEAQ. The CDR3 loop is CASSLERAFPADTQYF. The DNA for the CDR3 is TGTGCCAGCAGCTTAGAGAGGGCCTTCCCCGCAGATACGCAGTATTTT.

About this clone: The junction differs from germline at one of its ends, possibly a read error. The chain joins TRBV15 to TRBJ2-3; D is undetermined. Germline V gene data show CDR1 as LNHNV and CDR2 as YYDKDF (reference sequence). This CDR3 region has 12 residues. The CDR3 reads CATSRDTIAVDF. For the CDR3, the DNA is TGTGCCACCAGCAGAGATACTATCGCAGTGGATTTT.

The chain has TRBV27 and TRBJ2-1; a weak D match, TRBD1 (6 bases). V was trimmed by 8 bases and J by 4 bases, leaving 21 bases between them. Germline values: CDR1 MNHEY, CDR2 SMNVEV (reference sequence). This CDR3 region has 16 residues. The CDR3 nucleotides read TGTGCCAGCGGGACAAGGGGACCAGCGGTTTACAATGAGCAGTTCTTC. This encodes CASGTRGPAVYNEQFF.

The chain combines TRBV5-1 with TRBJ2-3; 13 nucleotides line up with TRBD2. J gave up 4 bases and V 3 bases, and 11 bases lay outside the gene matches. The CDR3 runs to 18 residues. Germline values: CDR1 SGHRS, CDR2 YFSETQ. The CDR3 here is CASSSASLAGGYPDTQYF. In DNA form, the CDR3 reads TGCGCCAGCAGCTCAGCGTCACTAGCGGGAGGGTACCCAGATACGCAGTATTTT.

The chain joins TRBV2 to TRBJ1-1, with D possibly matching TRBD1 (5 bases). The ends were cut back, 6 bases at V and 1 base at J, with 15 bases in the middle. Germline V gives CDR1 SNHLY, CDR2 FYNNEI. The CDR3 length is 15 residues. The CDR3 DNA sequence: TGTGCCAGCAGAGTAGACAGAGGACCGAACACTGAAGCTTTCTTT. Encoded protein: CASRVDRGPNTEAFF.

The chain is built from TRBV2 and TRBJ2-7; TRBD2 matches at 9 bases. Germline trimming cut 3 bases from V and 6 bases from J; bases unmatched to any gene: 6. Germline CDR1 SNHLY, CDR2 FYNNEI. The CDR3 runs to 14 residues. For the CDR3, the DNA is TGTGCCAGCAGTGATAGCGGGAGAGTACGCGAGCAGTACTTC. As protein: CASSDSGRVREQYF.

J is TRBJ2-7 and V is TRBV10-3, with TRBD1 matching over 10 bases. Germline CDR1 reads ENHRY; CDR2 reads SYGVKD. V lost 8 bases, J lost 5 bases, and 6 bases stayed unmatched. The CDR3 has 13 amino acids. The CDR3 protein is CAIGRQGANEQYF. The CDR3 DNA sequence: TGTGCCATCGGTAGACAGGGGGCAAACGAGCAGTACTTC.

The CDR3 spells CASSPLVNPEAFF. The CDR3 region has the DNA TGCGCCAGCAGTCCACTAGTAAACCCTGAAGCTTTCTTT. This chain uses TRBV10-2 with TRBJ1-1; no clear D gene. Germline CDR1 WSHSY, CDR2 SAAADI. CDR3 length: 13 residues. Trimming took off 5 bases at V and 6 bases at J, with 13 bases between the two ends.

This clone appeared a single time. The chain has TRBV11-3 and TRBJ1-4; D remains unclear. CDR1 and CDR2 from the germline V gene are SGHNT and YENEEA. V lost 5 bases and J lost 4, with 17 bases in between. The CDR3 is 16 amino acids. This chain's CDR3 is CASSPGLFRFNEKLFF. CDR3 sequence (DNA): TGTGCCAGCAGCCCCGGACTCTTCCGCTTTAATGAAAAACTGTTTTTT. Full variable domain (missing parts from reference TRBV11-3 and TRBJ1-4): EAGVVQSPRYKIIEKKQPVAFWCNPISGHNTLYWYLQNLGQGPELLIRYENEEAVDDSQLPKDRFSAERLKGVDSTLKIQPAELGDSAVYLCASSPGLFRFNEKLFFGSGTQLSVL.

CDR3 residues: CASSVYGTGAGYTF. The CDR3 DNA follows: TGTGCCAGCAGTGTGTACGGGACAGGTGCGGGCTACACCTTC. The rearrangement joins TRBV2 to TRBJ1-2; 8 bases are shared with TRBD1. The CDR3 covers 14 residues. The J segment lost 8 bases and the V segment lost 4 bases, leaving 9 bases of the junction unmatched. Germline V lookup: CDR1 SNHLY, CDR2 FYNNEI. Filled out from reference TRBV2 and TRBJ1-2, the complete variable domain reads EPEVTQTPSHQVTQMGQEVILRCVPISNHLYFYWYRQILGQKVEFLVSFYNNEISEKSEIFDDQFSVERPDGSNFTLKIRSTKLEDSAMYFCASSVYGTGAGYTFGSGTRLTVV.

V usage is TRBV7-9 and J usage is TRBJ2-7; 7 bases line up with TRBD1. The CDR3 runs to 15 residues. Germline loops: CDR1 SEHNR, CDR2 FQNEAQ (reference sequence). V was clipped by 5 bases and J by 2 bases; unmatched bases: 9. Here the CDR3 DNA reads TGTGCCAGCAGCCGTTACGAGGGGGCGGCCTACGAGCAGTACTTC. This encodes CASSRYEGAAYEQYF.

The V call is TRBV4-1, the J call TRBJ1-2; D is possibly TRBD1 (6 bases). The CDR3 is 15 residues long. V was clipped by 1 base and J by 6 bases, with 15 bases between them. Germline V gives CDR1 MGHRA, CDR2 YSYEKL. As DNA, the CDR3 is TGCGCCAGCAGCCAAGCCAGGGGATCGTTGAATGGCTACACCTTC. This sequence encodes CASSQARGSLNGYTF.

CDR3 in DNA: TGTGCCGATGTGGGAGACTCTGGAAACACCATATATTTT. Amino acid sequence: CADVGDSGNTIYF. V gene TRBV2 combines with J gene TRBJ1-3; D unresolved. CDR1 SNHLY and CDR2 FYNNEI come from the germline V gene. V gave up 11 bases and J gave up 0 bases, with 11 bases separating them. This CDR3 has 13 residues.

This clone was observed a single time. This rearrangement joins TRBV5-8 to TRBJ1-4, with 11 positions matching TRBD1. Germline CDR1 is SGHTS and CDR2 is YDEGEE. The CDR3 length is 16 residues. The V gene end was trimmed by 4 bases and the J gene end by 2 bases; junction bases not matched to a gene: 4. In nucleotides, the CDR3 is TGTGCCAGCAGCCTAGGACAGGGGGCGACTAATGAAAAACTGTTTTTT. It specifies CASSLGQGATNEKLFF. Drawing the rest from reference TRBV5-8 and TRBJ1-4, the complete variable domain is EAGVTQSPTHLIKTRGQQATLRCSPISGHTSVYWYQQALGLGLQFLLWYDEGEERNRGNFPPRFSGRQFPNYSSELNVNALELEDSALYLCASSLGQGATNEKLFFGSGTQLSVL.

The chain is built from TRBV19 and TRBJ2-3, with 14 bases fitting TRBD2. The ends lost 9 bases at V and 5 bases at J; junction bases unmatched: 7. The CDR3 has 15 amino acids. CDR1 is LNHDA, CDR2 SQIVND, per germline (reference sequence). CDR3 nucleotides: TGTGCCAGCAAGACTAGCGGGAGGGCAGGAGATACGCAGTATTTT. This codes for CASKTSGRAGDTQYF.

J is TRBJ1-4 and V is TRBV5-1, with 12 bases aligning to TRBD1. CDR3 length: 14 residues. Per germline, CDR1 SGHRS and CDR2 YFSETQ. V lost 4 bases, J lost 12 bases, and 7 bases stayed unmatched. CDR3 loop: CASSPGQGASELFF. Written as DNA, the CDR3 is TGCGCCAGCAGCCCGGGACAGGGGGCGAGCGAACTGTTTTTT. Filled out from reference TRBV5-1 and TRBJ1-4, the complete variable domain reads KAGVTQTPRYLIKTRGQQVTLSCSPISGHRSVSWYQQTPGQGLQFLFEYFSETQRNKGNFPGRFSGRQFSNSRSEMNVSTLELGDSALYLCASSPGQGASELFFGSGTQLSVL.

The chain combines TRBV7-9 with TRBJ1-1, with D hard to call. Germline CDR1 and CDR2: SEHNR and FQNEAQ (reference sequence). This CDR3 contains 11 residues. Trimming took 5 bases from V and 3 from J, leaving 4 bases between them. Here the CDR3 DNA reads TGTGCCAGCAGCCTATACACTGAAGCTTTCTTT. This translates into CASSLYTEAFF. Using reference TRBV7-9 and TRBJ1-1 for the parts outside the CDR3, the full variable domain is DTGVSQNPRHKITKRGQNVTFRCDPISEHNRLYWYRQTLGQGPEFLTYFQNEAQLEKSRLLSDRFSAERPKGSFSTLEIQRTEQGDSAMYLCASSLYTEAFFGQGTRLTVV.